This TCR beta chain was sequenced for a study of blood T cell repertoires in COVID-19. Study overall: COVID-19 samples, acute and convalescent, were from the United States, Italy and Spain. T cells, B-cell-depleted T cells, or PBMCs supplied cDNA or gDNA.

The CDR3 runs to 15 residues. Germline loops: CDR1 LGHNA, CDR2 YSLEER. With V trimmed by 4 bases and J by 8 bases, 13 bases remained unmatched. Authors' data handling: Reference gene primer amplification in the assay estimated nucleated cell counts. The table came from immunoSEQ multiplex PCR; TCRdb's copy has only in-frame clones and leaves some out. The V and J calls and the clone size are those of that table, but D and trimming were determined from the DNA. The sample comprises around 100,000 clones, around nine tenths of which are singletons, and under 9% rests with the top ten. This clone was detected a few times.

The chain joins TRBV4-3 to TRBJ1-2; 7 bases are shared with TRBD1. The material sequenced was peripheral blood. The TCR originated in a woman in her 70s who had recovered from COVID-19. The DNA of the CDR3 is TGCGCCAGCAGCCTGATCGACAGGGAATATTGGGGCTACACCTTC. It encodes CASSLIDREYWGYTF.